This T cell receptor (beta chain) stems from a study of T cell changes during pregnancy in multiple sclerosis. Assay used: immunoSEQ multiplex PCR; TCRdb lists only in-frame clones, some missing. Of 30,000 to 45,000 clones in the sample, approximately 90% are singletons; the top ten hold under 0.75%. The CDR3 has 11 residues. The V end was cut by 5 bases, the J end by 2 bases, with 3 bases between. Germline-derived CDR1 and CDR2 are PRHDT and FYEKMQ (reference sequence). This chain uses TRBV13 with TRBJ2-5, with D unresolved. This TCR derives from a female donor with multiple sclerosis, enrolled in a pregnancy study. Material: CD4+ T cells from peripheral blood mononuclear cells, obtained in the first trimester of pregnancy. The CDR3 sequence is CASSQQETQYF. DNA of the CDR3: TGTGCCAGCAGCCAACAAGAGACCCAGTACTTC.